These 23 T cell receptor beta chains were sequenced from one sample in a study of naive and memory T cell subsets. An equimolar mix of two oligonucleotides served as the beta constant-region primer for TRBC1 and TRBC2. MiXCR was run by TCRdb on the UMI-ligation and nested PCR reads, yielding one entry per CDR3 protein. The repertoire consists of around 160,000 distinct CDR3 sequences, with about 15% occurring once and the leading ten covering around 0.14%. The sequencing sample was made of naive CD4+ T cells from blood. These receptors were collected from a human donor in good health.

This clonotype turned up a few times. The chain has TRBV28 and TRBJ1-2, with TRBD1 as a possible D gene (6 bases). The CDR3 has 12 amino acids. CDR1 is MDHEN and CDR2 is SYDVKM in the germline V gene. V lost 8 bases and J lost 4, with 11 bases in between. Written as DNA, the CDR3 is TGTGCCAGCCGCACAGGGAGCTATGGCTACACCTTC. It yields the protein CASRTGSYGYTF.

A word on this clonotype: A read error may account for a junction end that differs from germline. The rearrangement links TRBV12-3 or TRBV12-4 to TRBJ2-1, with D possibly matching TRBD2 (6 bases). The CDR3 contains 15 residues. CDR3: CASSPSRTSGRPSIF. In DNA, the CDR3 is TGTGCCAGCAGTCCTTCTCGGACGAGTGGGAGGCCTTCTATCTTC.

V gene TRBV5-1 combines with J gene TRBJ1-1, with D possibly being TRBD1 (5 bases). Germline assignment: CDR1 SGHRS and CDR2 YFSETQ. V lost 3 bases, J lost 5 bases, and 11 bases lay in between. The CDR3 length is 13 residues. The CDR3 region is CASSSAGKTEAFF. The CDR3 DNA is TGCGCCAGCAGCTCGGCAGGGAAGACTGAAGCTTTCTTT.

The genes are TRBV11-2 and TRBJ2-1, with D perhaps TRBD2 (5 bases). Germline V lookup: CDR1 SGHAT, CDR2 FQNNGV. This CDR3 spans 17 amino acids. Trimming took off 1 base at V and 6 bases at J, with 19 bases between the two ends. In DNA, the CDR3 is TGTGCCAGCAGCTTAGTAAGCGGCGGCAGAAGTCCCAATGAGCAGTTCTTC. Its protein is CASSLVSGGRSPNEQFF.

This chain joins TRBV12-3 or TRBV12-4 and TRBJ2-6, with 7 nucleotides matching TRBD1. The CDR3 is 14 amino acids. The V gene end was trimmed by 11 bases and the J gene end by 4 bases; junction bases not matched to a gene: 8. CDR3 sequence (DNA): TGTGCCTGCCTACAGGGGTCCGGGGCCAACGTCCTGACTTTC. This encodes CACLQGSGANVLTF.

This clonotype has just a few counts. This chain connects TRBV11-2 to TRBJ2-1; 16 bases are a match to TRBD2. The CDR3 length is 17 residues. V gave up 1 base and J gave up 5 bases; unmatched junction bases: 2. The germline CDR1 and CDR2 sequences are SGHAT and FQNNGV. CDR3 protein: CASSLGGLAGGNNEQFF. Written as DNA, the CDR3 is TGTGCCAGCAGCTTAGGGGGACTAGCGGGAGGGAACAATGAGCAGTTCTTC.

In this sample, this clonotype turned up a few times. The rearrangement uses TRBV12-3 or TRBV12-4 and TRBJ2-1; D might be TRBD2 (6 bases). The V end lost 3 bases, the J end lost 7 bases, and 16 bases lay between the germline ends. This CDR3 region has 15 residues. The CDR3 region has the DNA TGTGCCAGCAGTTTTGGGAGGTTAGGGGCAAATGAGCAGTTCTTC. This translates into CASSFGRLGANEQFF.

This clonotype was observed a few times. The chain couples TRBV28 to TRBJ2-7, with TRBD2 identical over 8 bases. From germline, CDR1 is MDHEN and CDR2 SYDVKM. J was trimmed by 7 bases and V by 3 bases; bases with no gene match: 20. This CDR3 spans 18 amino acids. Here the CDR3 DNA reads TGTGCCAGCAGTTTGGGGGTAGCGGGAACCCCTTCCATGTCAGAGCAGTACTTC. It is translated as CASSLGVAGTPSMSEQYF.

This clonotype was seen a few times. DNA of the CDR3: TGTGCCAGCAGCCAAGAATGGGGGAGTCACTCAGATACGCAGTATTTT. This encodes CASSQEWGSHSDTQYF. This rearrangement joins TRBV4-2 to TRBJ2-3, with D perhaps TRBD1 or TRBD2 (5 bases each). The CDR3 totals 16 residues. Germline V gives CDR1 LGHNA, CDR2 YNFKEQ. Trimming took 0 bases from V and 4 from J, leaving 14 bases between them.

The rearrangement joins TRBV25-1 to TRBJ2-1; D is possibly TRBD1 or TRBD2 (5 bases each). Germline CDR1 MGHDK, CDR2 SYGVNS. CDR3 length: 14 amino acids. Trimming shortened V by 3 bases and J by 6 bases, and 12 bases separated the two germline ends. CDR3 amino acids: CASSDGTFSNEQFF. Written as DNA, the CDR3 is TGTGCCAGCAGTGACGGGACGTTCAGCAATGAGCAGTTCTTC.

This clonotype turned up a few times. This chain links TRBV4-1 with TRBJ1-5; the D is unclear. V was cut by 0 bases and J by 6 bases, with 6 bases left in between. Germline values: CDR1 MGHRA, CDR2 YSYEKL. The CDR3 loop spans 13 amino acids. CDR3 DNA: TGCGCCAGCAGCCAAGACGCCCCTCAGCCCCAGCATTTT. Protein product: CASSQDAPQPQHF.

This clonotype has just a few counts. V usage is TRBV12-5 and J usage is TRBJ2-3; the D gene is possibly TRBD1 (5 bases). V gave up 4 bases and J gave up 2 bases, with 19 bases separating them. The CDR3 contains 17 residues. CDR1 LGHNT and CDR2 FRNRAP come from the germline V gene. CDR3 nucleotides: TGTGCTAGTGGTTCCCGACCCAGGGCCTCCACCACAGATACGCAGTATTTT. Translating gives CASGSRPRASTTDTQYF.

This chain uses TRBV27 with TRBJ2-3; 9 positions match TRBD2. In germline, CDR1 is MNHEY, CDR2 SMNVEV (reference sequence). There are 15 residues in the CDR3. The junction had 13 bases not matched to a gene; V was cut back by 10 bases and J by 5 bases. The CDR3: CATRGVAGVEDTQYF. In nucleotides, the CDR3 is TGTGCCACCCGGGGGGTAGCGGGAGTAGAAGATACGCAGTATTTT.

This clonotype was detected once. The chain carries TRBV10-3 and TRBJ2-4; 8 nucleotides line up with TRBD2. The CDR3 length is 13 residues. CDR1 is ENHRY, CDR2 SYGVKD, per germline. The trim removed 10 bases at V and 6 bases at J, leaving 8 bases unmatched. For the CDR3, the DNA is TGTGCCACCGAGGCGGGAGGTGGAAACATTCAGTACTTC. The encoded protein is CATEAGGGNIQYF.

This clonotype has just a few counts. The V and J genes are TRBV6-6 and TRBJ1-2; perhaps TRBD1 as D (5 bases). Germline V CDR1 and CDR2: MNHNY, SVGAGI (reference sequence). The CDR3 consists of 16 residues. Trimming left V 5 bases short and J 4 bases short, with 20 bases between. CDR3 residues: CASSTTREVTGYGYTF. The CDR3 coding sequence is TGTGCCAGCAGTACGACCAGGGAGGTCACCGGCTATGGCTACACCTTC.

The chain has TRBV6-5 and TRBJ1-6; 7 bases agree with TRBD1. Trimming removed 2 bases from V and 7 bases from J; junction bases left unmatched: 5. The CDR3 runs to 15 residues. Germline-derived CDR1 and CDR2 are MNHEY and SVGAGI. The CDR3, as DNA: TGTGCCAGCAGTTACGAAGCAGGGGGAAATTCACCCCTCCACTTT. It is translated as CASSYEAGGNSPLHF.

This clonotype was recorded a few times. V and J are TRBV4-2 and TRBJ2-7; TRBD1 aligns across 8 bases. This CDR3 region has 15 residues. V dropped 3 bases and J dropped 0; count of bases not matched to a gene: 4. Germline V gives CDR1 LGHNA, CDR2 YNFKEQ. The CDR3 loop reads CASSQAGQGSYEQYF. Written as DNA, the CDR3 is TGTGCCAGCAGCCAGGCTGGACAGGGCTCCTACGAGCAGTACTTC.

The gene calls are TRBV6-6 and TRBJ1-5, with 11 bases fitting TRBD1. CDR1 is MNHNY and CDR2 is SVGAGI in the germline V gene (reference sequence). V was pared by 2 bases and J by 6 bases, with 9 bases of the junction left unmatched. This CDR3 spans 17 amino acids. For the CDR3, the DNA is TGTGCCAGCAGTTACAGTGGACAGGGGGCGCGGGGTCAGCCCCAGCATTTT. It is translated as CASSYSGQGARGQPQHF.

This chain uses TRBV29-1 with TRBJ2-4, with 8 bases identical to TRBD2. J gave up 2 bases and V 3 bases, and 6 bases lay outside the gene matches. The CDR3 loop spans 15 amino acids. Germline CDR1 and CDR2: SQVTM and ANQGSEA. This CDR3 reads CSVDSGVVSKNIQYF. Written as DNA, the CDR3 is TGCAGCGTTGATAGCGGGGTAGTATCCAAAAACATTCAGTACTTC. The entire variable domain, with the rest obtained from reference TRBV29-1 and TRBJ2-4, is as follows: SAVISQKPSRDICQRGTSLTIQCQVDSQVTMMFWYRQQPGQSLTLIATANQGSEATYESGFVIDKFPISRPNLTFSTLTVSNMSPEDSSIYLCSVDSGVVSKNIQYFGAGTRLSVL.

The chain joins TRBV29-1 to TRBJ2-3; 13 bases align to TRBD2. V dropped 5 bases and J dropped 4; count of bases not matched to a gene: 9. Germline loops: CDR1 SQVTM, CDR2 ANQGSEA. This CDR3 contains 16 residues. CDR3 nucleotides: TGCAGCGTTTTAGGAGGACTAGCGGGAGCCGCAGATACGCAGTATTTT. It codes for CSVLGGLAGAADTQYF.

The rearrangement joins TRBV28 to TRBJ1-6, with 7 bases fitting TRBD1. The junction had 6 bases not matched to a gene; V was cut back by 1 base and J by 3 bases. The CDR3 extends over 17 amino acids. Germline lookup yields CDR1 MDHEN and CDR2 SYDVKM. The CDR3 loop is CASSLSPGTDYNSPLHF. The CDR3 bases are TGTGCCAGCAGTTTATCCCCCGGGACAGACTATAATTCACCCCTCCACTTT.

This clonotype occurred a few times. The rearrangement links TRBV25-1 to TRBJ1-2, with a weak D call TRBD1 (5 bases). CDR1 and CDR2 from the germline V gene are MGHDK and SYGVNS. The CDR3 spans 16 residues. Trimming shortened V by 1 base and J by 0 bases, and 12 bases separated the two germline ends. DNA of the CDR3: TGTGCCAGCAGTGAATCCCCCGGGACCCCTAACTATGGCTACACCTTC. Protein sequence: CASSESPGTPNYGYTF.

The chain has TRBV7-9 and TRBJ1-2, with D tentatively TRBD1 (6 bases). CDR1 is SEHNR and CDR2 is FQNEAQ in the germline V gene (reference sequence). The CDR3 covers 15 residues. Trimming left V 0 bases short and J 6 bases short, with 14 bases between. The CDR3 here is CASSLADRGAHGYTF. Here the CDR3 DNA reads TGTGCCAGCAGCTTAGCTGACCGGGGGGCGCATGGCTACACCTTC.